This entry lists 12 T cell receptor beta chains sequenced from one sample in a study of blood T cell repertoires in COVID-19. Clones were read by immunoSEQ multiplex PCR, and TCRdb kept only the in-frame ones, dropping some. The table shows more than 100,000 clones, with over 75% occurring only once. Sequencing input: peripheral blood. Receptors originate from a woman in her seventies with acute or convalescent COVID-19.

The chain links TRBV10-3 to TRBJ1-2; 8 bases agree with TRBD1. This CDR3 region has 15 residues. In germline, CDR1 is ENHRY, CDR2 SYGVKD. J was trimmed by 6 bases and V by 2 bases; bases with no gene match: 8. The CDR3 DNA reads TGTGCCATCAGTGAGAAAGGGCAGGGGGCGCATGGCTACACCTTC. Amino acid sequence: CAISEKGQGAHGYTF.

The genes are TRBV5-6 and TRBJ1-1, with D perhaps TRBD1 (5 bases). The V end lost 4 bases, the J end lost 3 bases, and 10 bases lay between the germline ends. CDR1 SGHDT and CDR2 YYEEEE come from the germline V gene. This CDR3 has 13 amino acids. Here the CDR3 DNA reads TGTGCCAGCAGCCGGGGCGGGGACACTGAAGCTTTCTTT. Translating gives CASSRGGDTEAFF.

This chain connects TRBV4-3 to TRBJ1-2; D is ambiguous. V lost 0 bases and J lost 7, with 9 bases in between. The germline gives CDR1 LGHNA, CDR2 YSLEER. The CDR3 runs to 13 residues. The CDR3, as DNA: TGCGCCAGCAGCCAAGAAACCCGGGGTGGCTACACCTTC. It encodes CASSQETRGGYTF.

The rearrangement uses TRBV6-1 and TRBJ1-5; 8 bases align to TRBD1. V lost 4 bases and J lost 0; bases outside the gene matches: 17. The CDR3 length is 20 residues. Germline V gene sequence: CDR1 MNHNS, CDR2 SASEGT. The chain's CDR3 is CASSAQAGTGRFFSNQPQHF. CDR3 in DNA: TGTGCCAGCAGTGCTCAAGCCGGGACAGGCCGATTTTTTAGCAATCAGCCCCAGCATTTT.

The sample holds one count of this clone. This sequence joins TRBV5-5 and TRBJ1-2; 11 bases map to TRBD1. The germline CDR1 and CDR2 sequences are SGHKS and YYEKEE (reference sequence). Unmatched junction bases numbered 17, after V lost 3 bases and J lost 7 bases. The CDR3 is made up of 18 amino acids. The CDR3 DNA reads TGTGCCAGCAGCTCGTGGACAGGGGGCCTCCAAGACTCATCTGGCTACACCTTC. Its protein is CASSSWTGGLQDSSGYTF.

V is TRBV6-2 or TRBV6-3 and J is TRBJ1-1, with 8 bases fitting TRBD1. The V gene end was trimmed by 5 bases and the J gene end by 2 bases; junction bases not matched to a gene: 13. CDR3 length: 17 residues. Germline loops: CDR1 MNHEY, CDR2 SVGEGT. The CDR3 region has the DNA TGTGCCAGCAGTCCCCGAGGGTCCGGGACAGGAAACACTGAAGCTTTCTTT. Residues: CASSPRGSGTGNTEAFF.

The CDR3 coding sequence is TGTGCCAGCAGCTTATCGGGACTAGCGTACACCGGGGAGCTGTTTTTT. Residues: CASSLSGLAYTGELFF. The gene calls are TRBV7-8 and TRBJ2-2; 10 nucleotides agree with TRBD2. The CDR3 contains 16 residues. The V gene end was trimmed by 2 bases and the J gene end by 3 bases; junction bases not matched to a gene: 3. The germline gives CDR1 SGHVS, CDR2 FQNEAQ.

J is TRBJ2-1 and V is TRBV3-1 (or the pseudogene TRBV3-2), with TRBD2 as a possible D gene (6 bases). CDR3 length equals 15 residues. Germline V lookup: CDR1 LGHDT, CDR2 YNNKEL (reference sequence). V gave up 3 bases and J gave up 7 bases, with 16 bases separating them. The CDR3 here is CASSQSEGRGNEQFF. Written as DNA, the CDR3 is TGTGCCAGCAGCCAGAGCGAGGGGCGGGGTAATGAGCAGTTCTTC.

The rearrangement joins TRBV14 to TRBJ2-7; 8 bases match TRBD2. CDR3 length equals 14 residues. Germline V gene lookup returns CDR1 SGHDN and CDR2 FVKESK. Germline trimming cut 5 bases from V and 4 bases from J; bases unmatched to any gene: 7. The CDR3 reads CASSSSGGSYEQYF. In DNA form, the CDR3 reads TGTGCCAGCAGCTCGAGCGGGGGTTCTTACGAGCAGTACTTC. Based on the CDR3 plus reference TRBV14 and TRBJ2-7, the full variable domain is EAGVTQFPSHSVIEKGQTVTLRCDPISGHDNLYWYRRVMGKEIKFLLHFVKESKQDESGMPNNRFLAERTGGTYSTLKVQPAELEDSGVYFCASSSSGGSYEQYFGPGTRLTVT.

The rearrangement joins TRBV7-6 to TRBJ2-7; D is perhaps TRBD2 (5 bases). This CDR3 is built from 15 residues. The V and J ends lost 1 base and 3 bases respectively, with 13 bases between them. Germline values: CDR1 SGHVS, CDR2 FNYEAQ. The CDR3 DNA follows: TGTGCCAGCAGCTTAGAAGGGAGCAACTACTACGAGCAGTACTTC. Residues: CASSLEGSNYYEQYF.

The chain has TRBV18 and TRBJ1-4, with D maybe TRBD1 (6 bases). V dropped 4 bases and J dropped 2 bases, with 11 bases sitting between them. This CDR3 contains 15 residues. From germline, CDR1 is KGHSH and CDR2 LQKENI. The CDR3 loop reads CASSRQVTTNEKLFF. CDR3 nucleotide sequence: TGTGCCAGCTCACGACAGGTAACCACTAATGAAAAACTGTTTTTT.

This clone showed up just once. This chain connects TRBV2 to TRBJ1-1; 8 nucleotides line up with TRBD1. The germline gives CDR1 SNHLY, CDR2 FYNNEI. This CDR3 is 14 amino acids long. V shed 6 bases and J 4 bases; nucleotides not matched to a gene: 7. This CDR3 is CASRGYRGGTEAFF. The CDR3 nucleotides are TGTGCCAGCAGGGGCTACAGGGGGGGCACTGAAGCTTTCTTT.